This TCR beta chain was sequenced for a study of T-cell memory formation after mild COVID-19. This clonotype was detected only a few times. TCRdb used MiXCR to reprocess the 5' RACE reads, holding one entry per CDR3 protein. The table records 380,000 or so distinct CDR3 sequences, under 15% of them present only once. Germline values: CDR1 SGHRS, CDR2 YFSETQ. The CDR3 extends over 15 amino acids. The V gene end was trimmed by 4 bases and the J gene end by 4 bases; junction bases not matched to a gene: 10. The receptor's source is a man between 18 and 29 years old who had mild COVID-19 (a few samples of this study predate the infection). Cell type and time point are not known. Material for sequencing was PBMCs or a T cell subset sorted from them (not recorded which). V is TRBV5-1 and J is TRBJ2-5; 7 nucleotides agree with TRBD2. As DNA, the CDR3 is TGCGCCAGCAGCCCGGGGGGATTGGGTGGAGAGACCCAGTACTTC. Its protein product is CASSPGGLGGETQYF.